This T cell receptor (beta chain) was identified in a study of blood T cell repertoires in COVID-19. In the authors' workflow: Estimated nucleated cell counts came from reference gene primer amplification. Repertoires were generated with immunoSEQ multiplex PCR, while TCRdb's copy carries only in-frame clones and drops some. V, J and clone size are those of that table, while D and trimming were read from the DNA. The sample lists some 290,000 clones, around 90% seen once, with around 0.93% in the top ten. The sequence was obtained from a woman aged 40 to 49 with COVID-19, enrolled during active disease. Sequencing was carried out using peripheral blood.

The CDR3 is CASSLEGTRNYGYTF. CDR3 coding DNA: TGTGCCAGCAGTTTAGAGGGGACTCGGAACTATGGCTACACCTTC. The J gene is TRBJ1-2, the V gene TRBV28; TRBD1 is a possible D gene (5 bases). CDR1 and CDR2 from the germline V gene are MDHEN and SYDVKM. The CDR3 extends over 15 amino acids. V was trimmed by 2 bases and J by 2 bases, leaving 12 bases between them.